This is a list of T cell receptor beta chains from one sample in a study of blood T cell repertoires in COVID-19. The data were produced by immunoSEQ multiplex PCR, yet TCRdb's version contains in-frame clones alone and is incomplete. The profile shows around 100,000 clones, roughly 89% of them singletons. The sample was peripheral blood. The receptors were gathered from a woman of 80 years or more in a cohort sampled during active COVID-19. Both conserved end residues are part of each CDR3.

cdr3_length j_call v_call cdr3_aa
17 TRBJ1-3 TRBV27 CASSRDRGHFSGNTIYF
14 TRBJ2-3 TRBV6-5 CASSSGQDTDTQYF
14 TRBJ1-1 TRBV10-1 CASSLTTRNTEAFF
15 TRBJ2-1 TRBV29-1 CSVEALAGPYNEQFF
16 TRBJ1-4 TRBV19 CASTRDSLSPNEKLFF
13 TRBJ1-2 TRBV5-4 CASSPTGGYGYTF
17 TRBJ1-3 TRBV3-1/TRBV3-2 CASSPSSTRASGNTIYF
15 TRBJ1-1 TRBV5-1 CASSWMGTGNTEAFF
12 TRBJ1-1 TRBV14 CASSQTGAEAFF
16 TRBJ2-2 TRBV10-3 CAISGTGGGDTGELFF
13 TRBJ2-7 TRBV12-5 CASGLTGLYEQYF
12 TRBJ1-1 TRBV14 CASTRGNTEAFF
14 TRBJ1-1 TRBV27 CASTPRSLNTEAFF
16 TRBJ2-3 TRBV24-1 CATSRGRDTSTDTQYF
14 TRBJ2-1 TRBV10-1 CASSEFERFNEQFF
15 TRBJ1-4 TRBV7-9 CASSLRTGTNEKLFF
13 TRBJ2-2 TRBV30 CAWSFRGPGELFF
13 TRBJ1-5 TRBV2 CASSTGVPQPQHF
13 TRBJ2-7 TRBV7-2 CASISGFLDRQYF
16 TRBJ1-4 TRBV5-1 CASSLVTVTTNEKLFF
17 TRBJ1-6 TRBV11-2 CASTGNRLSSYNSPLHF
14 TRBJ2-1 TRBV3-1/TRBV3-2 CASTLRGFGNEQFF
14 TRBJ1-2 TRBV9 CASSETQGGYGYTF
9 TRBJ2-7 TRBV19 CASNSEQYF
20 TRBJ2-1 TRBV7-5 CARSFPRLAGQTSSYNEQFF
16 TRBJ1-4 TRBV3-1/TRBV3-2 CASSALGAATNEKLFF
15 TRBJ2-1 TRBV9 CASSVVGLAGDEQFF
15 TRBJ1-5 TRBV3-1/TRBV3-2 CASSQDASSYQPQHF
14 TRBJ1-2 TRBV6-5 CASSIQGVEYGYTF
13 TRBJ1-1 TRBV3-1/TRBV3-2 CASSPGPPPRAFF
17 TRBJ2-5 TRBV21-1 CARPRDGARFLKETQYF
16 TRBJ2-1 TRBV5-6 CASSPIGGGSYNEQFF
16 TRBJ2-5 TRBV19 CASSMGSGETQETQYF